This T cell receptor beta chain appears in the sequencing data of a study of blood T cell repertoires in COVID-19. Study background: Samples came from the United States, Italy and Spain, spanning acute and convalescent COVID-19. Sources were T cells, B-cell-depleted T cells, or PBMCs; the material itself was cDNA or gDNA.

J was trimmed by 7 bases and V by 0 bases; bases with no gene match: 4. The CDR3 totals 14 residues. CDR1 is SGHRS, CDR2 YFSETQ, per germline. Study processing details: Nucleated cell number was recorded as an estimate derived from reference gene primer amplification. Repertoires were generated with immunoSEQ multiplex PCR, while TCRdb's copy carries only in-frame clones and drops some. The V and J calls and clone size were taken over from that table, and D and trimming were inferred from the DNA. The repertoire holds more than 60,000 clones, approximately 86% seen once, with 6.3% in the top ten. This sequence joins TRBV5-1 and TRBJ2-1, with TRBD1 identical over 7 bases. The sequenced sample consisted of peripheral blood. This clonotype was sampled from a man older than 75 with COVID-19, enrolled during active disease. Here the CDR3 DNA reads TGCGCCAGCAGCTTGGGGACAGGTTGGAATGAGCAGTTCTTC. This sequence encodes CASSLGTGWNEQFF.